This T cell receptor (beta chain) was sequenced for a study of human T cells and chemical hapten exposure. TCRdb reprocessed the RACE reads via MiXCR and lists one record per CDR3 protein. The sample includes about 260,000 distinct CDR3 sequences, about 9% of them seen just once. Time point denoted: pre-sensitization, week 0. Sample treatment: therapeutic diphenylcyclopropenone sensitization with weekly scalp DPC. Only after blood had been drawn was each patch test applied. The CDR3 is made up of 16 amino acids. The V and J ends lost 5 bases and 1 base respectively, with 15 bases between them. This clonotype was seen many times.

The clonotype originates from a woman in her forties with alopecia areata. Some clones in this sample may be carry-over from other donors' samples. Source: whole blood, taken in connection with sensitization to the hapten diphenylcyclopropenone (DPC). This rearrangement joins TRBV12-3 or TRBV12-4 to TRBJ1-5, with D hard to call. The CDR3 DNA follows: TGTGCCAGCAGTCTCTCGACTGGCCGAAGCAATCAGCCCCAGCATTTT. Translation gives CASSLSTGRSNQPQHF.